These T cell receptor beta chains were read from a single sample in a study of OX40 agonist ivuxolimab in advanced cancers. Sequenced by immunoSEQ multiplex PCR; TCRdb stores in-frame clones only, minus some. The repertoire holds about 53,000 clones, with 75% to 90% as singletons. Material: CD4+ or CD8+ T cells sorted from blood, obtained in a trial of the OX40 agonist ivuxolimab. The receptors shown here come from an adult with an advanced solid tumor such as melanoma, head and neck, liver or kidney cancer. Each CDR3 is given with its conserved first and last residue. Each record gives: D gene, J gene, V gene, CDR3 protein. A D gene is named only where the DNA matches it firmly.

TRBD2	TRBJ2-3	TRBV6-1	CASSETRTSGDHTDTQYF
TRBD1	TRBJ1-1	TRBV19	CASIGQGDTEAFF
.	TRBJ1-6	TRBV5-6	CASSLGSGWYNSPLHF
TRBD1	TRBJ2-1	TRBV14	CASSRPTGVGDEQFF
.	TRBJ2-1	TRBV15	CATSVEIGSYNEQFF
.	TRBJ1-5	TRBV30	CAWSGVNSNQPQHF
.	TRBJ2-3	TRBV20-1	CSARARDTQYF
.	TRBJ2-7	TRBV7-7	CASSLGAGYEQYF
.	TRBJ2-5	TRBV11-2	CASSQGGVETQYF
TRBD2	TRBJ2-7	TRBV6-6	CASSFIPGGVNDEQYF
.	TRBJ2-3	TRBV29-1	CSVEEGGTDTQYF
TRBD1	TRBJ2-2	TRBV7-8	CASSPFDRASSGELFF
.	TRBJ1-3	TRBV7-2	CASSLLGVNTIYF
.	TRBJ2-7	TRBV7-2	CASSLDLGSYEQYF
TRBD2	TRBJ2-3	TRBV7-8	CASGGGIDTQYF
.	TRBJ1-5	TRBV19	CASNKGLGVGNQPQHF
.	TRBJ2-3	TRBV19	CASSIEGRATDTQYF
.	TRBJ2-1	TRBV2	CASGERSSYNEQFF
.	TRBJ2-5	TRBV5-1	CASSLVGGFGETQYF
TRBD1	TRBJ1-1	TRBV28	CASSTQTGGKVRAFF
TRBD1	TRBJ2-1	TRBV6-1	CASSEWDRGLGEQFF
.	TRBJ2-1	TRBV6-5	CASSSRTRYNEQFF
TRBD1	TRBJ1-5	TRBV28	CASSLLDRGRNQPQHF